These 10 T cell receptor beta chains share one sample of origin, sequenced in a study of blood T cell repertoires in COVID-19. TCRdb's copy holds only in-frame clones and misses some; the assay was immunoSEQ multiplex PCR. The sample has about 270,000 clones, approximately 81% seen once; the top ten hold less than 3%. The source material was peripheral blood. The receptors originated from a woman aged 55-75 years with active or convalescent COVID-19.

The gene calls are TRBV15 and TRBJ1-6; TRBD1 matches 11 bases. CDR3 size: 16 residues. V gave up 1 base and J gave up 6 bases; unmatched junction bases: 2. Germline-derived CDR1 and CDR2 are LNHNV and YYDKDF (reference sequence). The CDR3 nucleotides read TGTGCCACCAGCAGAGGGACAGGGGGCTCTAATTCACCCCTCCACTTT. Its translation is CATSRGTGGSNSPLHF.

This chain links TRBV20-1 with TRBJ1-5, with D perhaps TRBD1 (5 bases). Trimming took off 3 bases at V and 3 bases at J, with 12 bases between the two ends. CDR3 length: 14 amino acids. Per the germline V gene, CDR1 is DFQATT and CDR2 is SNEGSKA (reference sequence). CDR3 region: CSASSAGDNQPQHF. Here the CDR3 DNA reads TGCAGTGCTAGTTCTGCGGGGGACAATCAGCCCCAGCATTTT.

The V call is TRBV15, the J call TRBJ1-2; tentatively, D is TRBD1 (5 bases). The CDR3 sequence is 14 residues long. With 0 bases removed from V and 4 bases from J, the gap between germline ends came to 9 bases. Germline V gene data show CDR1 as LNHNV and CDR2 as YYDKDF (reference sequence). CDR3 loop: CATSRDQGTYGYTF. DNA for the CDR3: TGTGCCACCAGCAGAGATCAGGGTACCTATGGCTACACCTTC.

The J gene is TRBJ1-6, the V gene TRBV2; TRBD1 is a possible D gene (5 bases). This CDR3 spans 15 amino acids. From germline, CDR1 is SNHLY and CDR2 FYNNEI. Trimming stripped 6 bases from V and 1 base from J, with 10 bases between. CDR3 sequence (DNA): TGTGCCAGCAGGCCGGACACTTCCTATAATTCACCCCTCCACTTT. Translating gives CASRPDTSYNSPLHF.

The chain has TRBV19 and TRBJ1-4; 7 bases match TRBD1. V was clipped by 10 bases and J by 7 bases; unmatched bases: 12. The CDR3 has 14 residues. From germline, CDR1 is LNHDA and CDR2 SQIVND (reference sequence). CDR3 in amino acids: CATETYRGSEKLFF. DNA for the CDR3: TGTGCCACCGAGACCTACAGGGGTAGTGAAAAACTGTTTTTT.

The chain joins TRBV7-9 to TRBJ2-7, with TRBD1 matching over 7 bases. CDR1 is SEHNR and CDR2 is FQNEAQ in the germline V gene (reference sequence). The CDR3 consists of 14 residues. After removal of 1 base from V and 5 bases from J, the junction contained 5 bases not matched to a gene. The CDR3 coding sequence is TGTGCCAGCAGCTTAGAGACAGGGCCCCACGAGCAGTACTTC. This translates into CASSLETGPHEQYF. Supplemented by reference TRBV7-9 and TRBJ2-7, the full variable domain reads DTGVSQNPRHKITKRGQNVTFRCDPISEHNRLYWYRQTLGQGPEFLTYFQNEAQLEKSRLLSDRFSAERPKGSFSTLEIQRTEQGDSAMYLCASSLETGPHEQYFGPGTRLTVT.

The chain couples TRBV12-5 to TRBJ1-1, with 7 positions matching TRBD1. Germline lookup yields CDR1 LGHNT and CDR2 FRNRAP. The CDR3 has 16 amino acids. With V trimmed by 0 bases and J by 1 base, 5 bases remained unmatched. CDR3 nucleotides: TGTGCTAGTGGTTTGGTCAAGGGGGCTCCGAACACTGAAGCTTTCTTT. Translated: CASGLVKGAPNTEAFF.

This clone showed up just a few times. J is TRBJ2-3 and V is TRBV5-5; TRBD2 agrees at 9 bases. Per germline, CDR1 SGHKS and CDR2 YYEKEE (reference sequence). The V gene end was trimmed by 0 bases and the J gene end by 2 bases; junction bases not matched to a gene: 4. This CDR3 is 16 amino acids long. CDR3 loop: CASSLGLAELTDTQYF. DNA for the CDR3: TGTGCCAGCAGCTTGGGACTAGCGGAACTCACAGATACGCAGTATTTT.

CDR3 bases: TGCGCCAGCAGCCCGCGACAGGGAATTAATGAAAAACTGTTTTTT. As protein: CASSPRQGINEKLFF. The chain uses TRBV4-1 and TRBJ1-4, with 7 bases matching TRBD1. The V and J ends lost 4 bases and 4 bases, in that order; junction bases with no gene match: 6. CDR1 MGHRA and CDR2 YSYEKL come from the germline V gene. The CDR3 is 15 amino acids.

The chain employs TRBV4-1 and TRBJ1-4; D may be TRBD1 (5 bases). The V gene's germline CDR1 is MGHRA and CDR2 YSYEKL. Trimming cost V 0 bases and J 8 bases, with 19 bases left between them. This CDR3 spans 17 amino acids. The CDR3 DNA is TGCGCCAGCAGCCAAGACTACAGCCGGGGGTTAAACGAAAAACTGTTTTTT. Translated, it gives CASSQDYSRGLNEKLFF.